This T cell receptor (beta chain) is drawn from a study of regulatory T cells in long-lasting Graves disease (dated by TCRdb to the early 2020s). Looking at the study overall: Newly diagnosed Graves' disease patients had taken antithyroid drugs for less than 3 months. The study was registered as a clinical trial and conducted in China. Peripheral blood TCR sequencing and RNA sequencing compared persistent Graves' disease patients with newly diagnosed Graves' disease patients. A total of 33 samples were covered by TCR sequencing, comprising approximately 13 persistent and approximately 20 newly diagnosed Graves' disease patients.

This clonotype was picked up many times. What this receptor recognizes is not known. No per-base quality is available; no much larger clone lies one base away. Preparation of the library involved multiplex PCR. Sequencing took place on an Illumina HiSeq 4000. TCR beta libraries were built with iRepertoire HTBI primers and Arm-PCR amplification of CDR3 regions. PCR products were gel purified before sequencing. Per the authors' processing: Gene usage analysis of CDR3 amino acid clonotypes relied on the 60 or so TRBV and over 13 TRBJ segments identified across samples. COPE and FqMerger were used to merge the filtered high-quality paired reads into contigs. BLAST was used to align contigs to IMGT TRBV, TRBD and TRBJ reference genes, and CDR3 was defined according to IMGT. Clonotypes above 0.1% frequency were classified as highly expanded clones. Repertoire diversity was measured by Shannon entropy, and V-J evenness by the Gini coefficient. Clonotypes shared by more than one individual were considered public. Starting from the raw public reads, TCRdb applied fastp trimming at Q25, assembled clones with MiXCR and retained in-frame beta chains. Each entry is one CDR3 protein sequence, shown with its most common DNA and genes. TCRdb's processing, not the study's, gives the V and J calls here. In this sample the table shows roughly 610,000 distinct CDR3 sequences, 15% to 20% of which occur a single time. Around 19% of the sample belongs to the ten largest clones.

Findings and caveats that apply to the study as a whole: A larger number of public clonotypes was shared among persistent patients (more than 2,500) than among newly diagnosed patients (roughly 980). The study examined only peripheral blood because the primary lesion, thyroid tissue, could not be accessed. Persistent disease showed preferential use of TRBV28, TRBJ1-2 and TRBJ2-5, whereas newly diagnosed disease favored TRBV20-1 and TRBJ2-1. Lower TCR Shannon entropy and fewer highly expanded clones were observed in persistent Graves' disease patients than in newly diagnosed patients, which suggested clonal expansion. Sequencing and analysis were limited to the TCR beta chain. The authors acknowledged the small sample size as a limitation that may reduce accuracy.

The CDR3 covers 15 residues, taking in both the cysteine and the phenylalanine. Here the CDR3 DNA is all that survives: 45 bases in frame from base 1. Trimming takes 2 bases from V and 3 bases from J, and the germline ends sit 11 bases apart. As encoded in the germline V gene, CDR1 is SNHLY while CDR2 is FYNNEI. The time point label, as the study defines it: newly diagnosed GD, antithyroid drugs for less than 3 months. For both TCR sequencing and RNA sequencing, RNA was extracted from PBMCs using TRIzol. Graves' disease was diagnosed according to American Thyroid Association guidelines. Patients for the study were recruited at an endocrinology department in Xi'an, China. From each patient, about 9.7 milliliters of peripheral blood was collected into an EDTA anticoagulant tube. PBMCs were isolated by Ficoll Paque Plus density gradient separation without further T cell sorting. An Agilent 2100 Bioanalyzer and agarose gel were used to check RNA quality, while a NanoDrop 2000 measured RNA concentration.

The same data also went into a second study, on T cells in Graves' hyperthyroidism and ophthalmopathy. The second paper further reports: Stable Graves' hyperthyroidism was defined as no progression to ophthalmopathy during 18 months of follow-up. Hyperthyroidism patients were newly diagnosed, with disease duration under 2 months, and aged 18 to 65 years. Exclusion was applied to patients with uncontrolled infections, other autoimmune diseases, pregnancy or lactation. Diagnoses were based on clinical symptoms, serum thyroxine and TRAb, thyroid ultrasound and orbital computed tomography. The first round of RT-PCR for the TCR CDR3 was performed with the HTBI primer set and the Qiagen OneStep RT-PCR kit. Blood samples also contained most of the expanded thyroid clonotypes (frequency above 0.001), which suggests that blood repertoires may reflect thyroid immune responses. In cross-validation, a model built on a 13 V-J signature told ophthalmopathy apart from stable hyperthyroidism with approximately 90% sensitivity and approximately 81% specificity, and in testing the same model reached 80%/75%. In validation, the model predicted progression to ophthalmopathy a median of around six months before onset, with 70% to 71% sensitivity and roughly 73% specificity. To identify distinguishing TCR V-J signatures, a discovery cohort of 90 to 100 patients was used, comprising 43 with Graves' ophthalmopathy and under 60 with stable Graves' hyperthyroidism. Prospective prediction of ophthalmopathy was tested in an independent validation cohort consisting of some 19 hyperthyroidism patients and around 16 patients who later progressed to ophthalmopathy. The 100 or so discovery patients were randomly split 7:3 into training and test sets. Thyroid tissue and blood T-cell repertoires from several Graves' hyperthyroidism patients were also compared in the study. After sampling, hyperthyroidism patients received methimazole starting at 30 mg daily, and ophthalmopathy patients received high-dose intravenous methylprednisolone. Libraries were constructed in a second round of multiplex PCR, after which size selection and purification were performed. The libraries were sequenced on an Illumina HiSeq2000 using paired-end 100 bp reads. Raw data were processed with SOAPnuke, discarding reads with adapters, uncalled bases, mean Phred below 15, or no exact constant-primer or identifier match. COPE v1.2.5 was used to merge the high-quality paired reads, and each unique nucleotide sequence was defined as a clonotype. MiTCR v1.1 was used to align the clonotypes against IMGT TRBV, TRBD and TRBJ reference segments. Only V-J combinations with frequency above 0.0001, covering 99.2% of repertoires, were analysed. A TCS score was defined as the ratio between F50 (clonal expansion) and ExV (chaos), using BLOSUM62-based TCRdist between CDR3 peptides within each V-J. Welch's t-statistics and random forest reduced 450 to 600 V-J features to some 14, which were used in a naive Bayes classifier (R e1071). Sample size was not statistically predetermined, and investigators were not blinded to group allocation. The paper reports TCR Vbeta CDR3 sequencing of fewer than 150 peripheral blood samples: approximately 41 ophthalmopathy, about 75 hyperthyroidism and approximately 17 progressor patients.

Recombination linked TRBV2 to TRBJ1-3; the D gene lacks a confident call. Sequencing used peripheral blood mononuclear cells (PBMCs), obtained at new diagnosis, from a patient treated with antithyroid drugs. The sequence derives from a woman aged 25 to 45 with Graves disease. Donor details come from another sample of the same person, matched by shared clones. The CDR3 amino acid sequence is: CASSESPVGGNTIYF. The nucleotide sequence reads TGTGCCAGCAGTGAATCCCCAGTAGGTGGAAACACCATATATTTT.